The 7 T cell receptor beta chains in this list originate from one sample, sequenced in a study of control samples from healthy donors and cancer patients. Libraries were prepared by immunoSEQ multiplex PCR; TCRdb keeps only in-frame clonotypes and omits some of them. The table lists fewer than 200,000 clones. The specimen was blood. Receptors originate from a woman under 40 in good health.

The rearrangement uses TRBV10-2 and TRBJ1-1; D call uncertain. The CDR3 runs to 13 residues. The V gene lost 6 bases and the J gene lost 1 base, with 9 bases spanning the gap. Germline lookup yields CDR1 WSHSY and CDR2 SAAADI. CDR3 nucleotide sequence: TGCGCCAGCAGCCTAAGACAGAACACTGAAGCTTTCTTT. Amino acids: CASSLRQNTEAFF.

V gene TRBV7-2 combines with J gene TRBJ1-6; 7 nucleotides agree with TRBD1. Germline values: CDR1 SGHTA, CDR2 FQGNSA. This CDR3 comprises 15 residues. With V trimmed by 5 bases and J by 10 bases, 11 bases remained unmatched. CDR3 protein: CASSPSGGVESPLHF. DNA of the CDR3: TGTGCCAGCAGCCCCTCAGGGGGGGTTGAGTCACCCCTCCACTTT.

Written as DNA, the CDR3 is TGTGCCAGCAGCCCCAGACAGGCCCCCTTGAACACTGAAGCTTTCTTT. It specifies CASSPRQAPLNTEAFF. The J gene is TRBJ1-1, the V gene TRBV7-2, with D possibly TRBD1 on 6 matching bases. The CDR3 is made up of 16 amino acids. Germline loops: CDR1 SGHTA, CDR2 FQGNSA. Trimming removed 5 bases from V and 0 bases from J, with 16 bases in between.

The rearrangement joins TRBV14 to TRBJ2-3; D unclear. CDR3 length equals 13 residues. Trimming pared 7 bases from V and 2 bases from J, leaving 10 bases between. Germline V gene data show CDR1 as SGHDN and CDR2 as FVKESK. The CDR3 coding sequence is TGTGCCAGCACCACAAGCCCCACAGATACGCAGTATTTT. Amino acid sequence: CASTTSPTDTQYF. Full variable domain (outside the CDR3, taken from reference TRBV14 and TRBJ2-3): EAGVTQFPSHSVIEKGQTVTLRCDPISGHDNLYWYRRVMGKEIKFLLHFVKESKQDESGMPNNRFLAERTGGTYSTLKVQPAELEDSGVYFCASTTSPTDTQYFGPGTRLTVL.

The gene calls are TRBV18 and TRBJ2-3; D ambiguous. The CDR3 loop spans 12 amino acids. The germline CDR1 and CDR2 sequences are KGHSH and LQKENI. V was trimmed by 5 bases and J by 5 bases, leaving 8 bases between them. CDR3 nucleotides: TGTGCCAGCTCATCCCTAGGAGATACGCAGTATTTT. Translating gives CASSSLGDTQYF.

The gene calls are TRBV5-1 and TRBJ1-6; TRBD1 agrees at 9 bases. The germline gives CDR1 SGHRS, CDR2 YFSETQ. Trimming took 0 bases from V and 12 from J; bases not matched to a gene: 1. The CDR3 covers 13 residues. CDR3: CASSLGQGGPLHF. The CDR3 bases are TGCGCCAGCAGCTTGGGACAGGGGGGACCCCTCCACTTT. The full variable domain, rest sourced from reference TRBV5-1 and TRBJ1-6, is KAGVTQTPRYLIKTRGQQVTLSCSPISGHRSVSWYQQTPGQGLQFLFEYFSETQRNKGNFPGRFSGRQFSNSRSEMNVSTLELGDSALYLCASSLGQGGPLHFGNGTRLTVT.

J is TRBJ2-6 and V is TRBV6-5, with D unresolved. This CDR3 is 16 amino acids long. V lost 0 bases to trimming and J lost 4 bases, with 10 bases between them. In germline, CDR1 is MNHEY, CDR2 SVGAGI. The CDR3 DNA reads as TGTGCCAGCAGTTACTCCCGGATCGCCGGGGCCAACGTCCTGACTTTC. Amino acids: CASSYSRIAGANVLTF.